The sequence of this T cell receptor beta chain was determined in a study of cytomegalovirus exposure and HLA in healthy donors. Across the whole study: Later, an analysis reported that the 130 or so validation repertoires had used the same platform as the approximately 720 first-cohort repertoires. Overall study results and limits: The tendency of first-cohort TCR clusters to co-occur in the 120 or so validation repertoires emerged from a later analysis. Published work reported that the classifier diagnosed cytomegalovirus status with high specificity and sensitivity.

CDR3 length: 14 amino acids. V gave up 5 bases and J gave up 7 bases; unmatched junction bases: 5. Germline values: CDR1 MNHEY, CDR2 SMNVEV (reference sequence). The donors were members of the 120-subject validation cohort (separate from the roughly 700-subject first cohort). Points on this clone: The antigen is not known.

Here immunoSEQ multiplex PCR was the method, and the copy in TCRdb shows in-frame clones only, minus some. This repertoire shows 250,000 to 350,000 clones, 88% found once; its top ten account for approximately 0.95%. This sequence was found in a woman between 18 and 29 years old in good health and CMV-seronegative. The chain joins TRBV27 to TRBJ2-2; 9 nucleotides line up with TRBD1. The sequencing input was PBMCs. The CDR3, as DNA: TGTGCCAGCAGTCCGGGACAGGGATACGGGGAGCTGTTTTTT. As protein: CASSPGQGYGELFF.